Listed below are T cell receptor beta chains from one sample, sequenced in a study of shared clonotypes between healthy human individuals. The table came from immunoSEQ multiplex PCR; TCRdb's copy has only in-frame clones and leaves some out. The repertoire has millions of clones, 85% to 95% of them found once; the top ten carry 0.39%. The sample taken for sequencing was naive CD4+ T cells from PBMCs. These receptors all stem from a man in his late teens or twenties in good health. Some clones in this sample may be carry-over from other donors' samples. Both conserved end residues are part of each CDR3. The D gene is left open where the match is weak. Rows give clone size only sometimes, using once, few, many, or a class for an expanded clone.

clone_size,v_call,d_call,j_call,cdr3_aa,cdr3_nt
NA,TRBV27,NA,TRBJ1-2,CASSLGRGVPYGYTF,TGTGCCAGCAGTTTAGGTCGGGGGGTACCATATGGCTACACCTTC
NA,TRBV30,NA,TRBJ2-4,CAWSASRDSIIQYF,TGTGCCTGGAGTGCATCCCGGGACTCGATCATTCAGTACTTC
NA,TRBV10-3,TRBD2,TRBJ2-7,CAISDWERENHEQYF,TGTGCCATCAGTGATTGGGAGCGGGAGAACCACGAGCAGTACTTC
NA,TRBV6-5,TRBD1,TRBJ1-2,CASSLRQGRSYTF,TGTGCCAGCAGTCTACGACAGGGACGGAGCTACACCTTC
NA,TRBV28,NA,TRBJ1-2,CASNPRGGWVYGYTF,TGTGCCAGCAACCCGAGGGGTGGTTGGGTCTATGGCTACACCTTC
NA,TRBV4-2,TRBD2,TRBJ2-1,CASSLGTSGRTDEQFF,TGTGCCAGCAGCCTAGGGACTAGCGGGAGGACAGATGAGCAGTTCTTC
NA,TRBV9,TRBD2,TRBJ2-1,CASSVEGLAVYNEQFF,TGTGCCAGCAGCGTAGAAGGGCTAGCGGTATACAATGAGCAGTTCTTC
NA,TRBV27,TRBD2,TRBJ2-5,CASSLSGRAQETQYF,TGTGCCAGCAGTTTAAGCGGGAGGGCTCAAGAGACCCAGTACTTC
NA,TRBV23-1,NA,TRBJ1-5,CASSQSGAGCNQPQHF,TGCGCCAGCAGTCAATCGGGGGCGGGGTGCAATCAGCCCCAGCATTTT
NA,TRBV6-5,TRBD1,TRBJ1-2,CASSLRQGTGYTF,TGTGCCAGCAGTTTAAGACAGGGTACGGGCTACACCTTC
NA,TRBV11-2,NA,TRBJ2-3,CASSLDLAGDTQYF,TGTGCCAGCAGCTTAGATCTAGCAGGCGATACGCAGTATTTT
NA,TRBV7-8,NA,TRBJ1-1,CASSLANSGAFF,TGTGCCAGCAGCTTAGCCAACTCGGGGGCTTTCTTT
NA,TRBV13,TRBD2,TRBJ2-7,CASSLGATSGSYEQYF,TGTGCCAGCAGCTTAGGAGCAACTAGCGGGAGCTACGAGCAGTACTTC
once,TRBV9,NA,TRBJ1-4,CASSPRGSGRATNEKLFF,TGTGCCAGCAGCCCTAGGGGGTCGGGGCGTGCAACTAATGAAAAACTGTTTTTT
NA,TRBV2,NA,TRBJ1-1,CASKSQQNTEAFF,TGTGCCAGCAAGAGCCAGCAGAACACTGAAGCTTTCTTT
NA,TRBV5-1,NA,TRBJ2-1,CASSLVRQGSYNEQFF,TGCGCCAGCAGCTTGGTTCGTCAGGGATCCTACAATGAGCAGTTCTTC
NA,TRBV28,NA,TRBJ1-5,CASSLAGARQPQHF,TGTGCCAGCAGTTTAGCAGGGGCGCGTCAGCCCCAGCATTTT
NA,TRBV7-2,NA,TRBJ2-5,CASTKNVNRDGQETQYF,TGTGCCAGCACCAAGAACGTGAACAGGGACGGACAAGAGACCCAGTACTTC
once,TRBV28,NA,TRBJ1-2,CASRNRDSFDLYGYTF,TGTGCCAGCAGAAACCGGGACTCCTTCGACCTCTATGGCTACACCTTC
NA,TRBV9,TRBD2,TRBJ2-1,CASSPLSASGRVNEQFF,TGTGCCAGCAGCCCACTTTCGGCTAGCGGGAGGGTTAACGAGCAGTTCTTC
NA,TRBV5-1,TRBD2,TRBJ2-5,CASSSRVGLAGEGETQYF,TGCGCCAGCAGCTCGCGAGTGGGCCTAGCGGGAGAAGGGGAGACCCAGTACTTC
NA,TRBV7-2,NA,TRBJ2-5,CASSLGTQETQYF,TGTGCCAGCAGCTTAGGGACACAAGAGACCCAGTACTTC
NA,TRBV5-1,TRBD2,TRBJ2-7,CASSLEHTPWTSGRVQYF,TGCGCCAGCAGCTTGGAACACACGCCATGGACTAGCGGGAGAGTCCAGTACTTC
NA,TRBV29-1,TRBD2,TRBJ2-5,CSVETSGRQETQYF,TGCAGCGTTGAGACTAGCGGGAGACAAGAGACCCAGTACTTC
NA,TRBV29-1,NA,TRBJ2-1,CSVGKRLELGEQFF,TGCAGCGTTGGGAAGAGACTAGAGCTAGGTGAGCAGTTCTTC
NA,TRBV10-1,NA,TRBJ1-1,CASSESTDTEAFF,TGCGCCAGCAGTGAGTCTACAGACACTGAAGCTTTCTTT
NA,TRBV4-3,NA,TRBJ2-7,CASSQEGRSSYEQYF,TGCGCCAGCAGCCAAGAGGGGCGGAGCTCCTACGAGCAGTACTTC
NA,TRBV18,NA,TRBJ1-1,CASSSGGRGPEAFF,TGTGCCAGCTCCTCGGGGGGCCGCGGCCCTGAAGCTTTCTTT
once,TRBV5-1,NA,TRBJ2-5,CASNGQQETQYF,TGCGCCAGCAATGGCCAGCAAGAGACCCAGTACTTC
NA,TRBV28,NA,TRBJ2-5,CASSPPGGQETQYF,TGTGCCAGCAGTCCCCCTGGGGGGCAAGAGACCCAGTACTTC
NA,TRBV19,NA,TRBJ1-2,CASSISVPWRAGTPYGYTF,TGTGCCAGTAGTATTTCGGTACCTTGGCGGGCAGGGACCCCATATGGCTACACCTTC
NA,TRBV10-3,TRBD2,TRBJ2-1,CAISETGTSGDEQFF,TGTGCCATCAGTGAGACAGGGACTAGCGGTGATGAGCAGTTCTTC
once,TRBV5-1,NA,TRBJ2-5,CASCLDGTQETQYF,TGCGCCAGCTGCCTAGACGGGACGCAAGAGACCCAGTACTTC
NA,TRBV15,NA,TRBJ1-5,CATSRVGQAKGQPQHF,TGTGCCACCAGCAGAGTAGGGCAGGCTAAGGGTCAGCCCCAGCATTTT
NA,TRBV28,NA,TRBJ2-7,CASGSGRLYEQYF,TGTGCCAGCGGTTCGGGTCGTCTCTACGAGCAGTACTTC
NA,TRBV4-3,NA,TRBJ1-1,CASSQGDTYTEAFF,TGCGCCAGCAGCCAGGGTGACACTTACACTGAAGCTTTCTTT
NA,TRBV28,NA,TRBJ2-5,CASSYRRAGEETQYF,TGTGCCAGCAGCTACCGTAGGGCAGGGGAAGAGACCCAGTACTTC
NA,TRBV28,NA,TRBJ2-3,CASSFSDTQYF,TGTGCCAGCAGTTTTTCAGATACGCAGTATTTT
NA,TRBV10-3,NA,TRBJ1-1,CAISDRGLGTEAFF,TGTGCCATCAGTGATCGGGGTTTGGGCACTGAAGCTTTCTTT
NA,TRBV7-8,NA,TRBJ2-1,CASSHEARISQFF,TGTGCCAGCAGCCACGAGGCACGGATTTCGCAGTTCTTC
NA,TRBV6-1,TRBD1,TRBJ1-5,CASSEGGPWTGGNQPQHF,TGTGCCAGCAGTGAAGGCGGGCCCTGGACAGGGGGGAATCAGCCCCAGCATTTT
once,TRBV7-2,TRBD2,TRBJ2-7,CASSLRLAGGPEQYF,TGTGCCAGCAGCTTACGGCTAGCGGGAGGCCCCGAGCAGTACTTC
NA,TRBV5-1,NA,TRBJ1-2,CASSLFDGYANYGYTF,TGCGCCAGCAGCTTGTTTGACGGGTACGCAAACTATGGCTACACCTTC
NA,TRBV2,TRBD1,TRBJ1-1,CASSELGTGGTEAFF,TGTGCCAGCAGTGAATTGGGGACAGGGGGCACTGAAGCTTTCTTT
NA,TRBV7-3,NA,TRBJ2-7,CASSYGPSYEQYF,TGTGCCAGCAGCTACGGGCCCTCCTACGAGCAGTACTTC
NA,TRBV7-3,NA,TRBJ1-2,CASSSGTRSYTF,TGTGCCAGCAGCTCCGGGACCAGAAGCTACACCTTC